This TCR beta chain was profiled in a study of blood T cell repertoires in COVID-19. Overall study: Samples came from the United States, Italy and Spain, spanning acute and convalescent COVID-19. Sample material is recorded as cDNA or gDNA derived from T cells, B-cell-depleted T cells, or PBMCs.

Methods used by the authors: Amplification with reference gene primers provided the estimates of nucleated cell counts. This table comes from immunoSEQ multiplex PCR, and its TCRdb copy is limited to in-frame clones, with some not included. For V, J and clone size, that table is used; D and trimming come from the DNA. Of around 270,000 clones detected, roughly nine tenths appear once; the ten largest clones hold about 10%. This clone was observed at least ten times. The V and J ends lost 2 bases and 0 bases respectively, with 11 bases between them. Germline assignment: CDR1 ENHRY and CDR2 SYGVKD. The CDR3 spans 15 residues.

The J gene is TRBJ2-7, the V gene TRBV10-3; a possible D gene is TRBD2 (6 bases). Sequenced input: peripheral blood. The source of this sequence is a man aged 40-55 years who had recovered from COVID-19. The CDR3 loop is CAISEPAGSSYEQYF. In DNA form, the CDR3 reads TGTGCCATCAGTGAGCCTGCGGGGAGCTCCTACGAGCAGTACTTC.